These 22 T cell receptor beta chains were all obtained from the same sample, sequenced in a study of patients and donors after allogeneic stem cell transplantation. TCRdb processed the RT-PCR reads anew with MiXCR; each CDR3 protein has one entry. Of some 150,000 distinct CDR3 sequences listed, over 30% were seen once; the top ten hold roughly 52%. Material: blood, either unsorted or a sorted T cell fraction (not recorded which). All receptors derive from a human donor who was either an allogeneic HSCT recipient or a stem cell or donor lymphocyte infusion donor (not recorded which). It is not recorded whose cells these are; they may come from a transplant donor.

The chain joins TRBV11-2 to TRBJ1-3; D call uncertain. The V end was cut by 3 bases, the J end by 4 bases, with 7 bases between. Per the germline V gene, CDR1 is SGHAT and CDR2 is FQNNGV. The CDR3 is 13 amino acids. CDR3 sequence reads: CASSFGGGNTIYF. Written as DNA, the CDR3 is TGTGCCAGCAGCTTTGGCGGGGGAAACACCATATATTTT.

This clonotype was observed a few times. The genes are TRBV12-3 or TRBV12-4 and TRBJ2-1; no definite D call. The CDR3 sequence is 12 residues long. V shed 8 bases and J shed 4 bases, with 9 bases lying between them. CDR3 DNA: TGTGCCAGCCGTACAGCTTACAATGAGCAGTTCTTC. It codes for CASRTAYNEQFF.

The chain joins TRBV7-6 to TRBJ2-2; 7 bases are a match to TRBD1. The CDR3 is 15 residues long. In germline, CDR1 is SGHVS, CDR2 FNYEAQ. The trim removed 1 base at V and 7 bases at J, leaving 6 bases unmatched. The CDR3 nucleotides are TGTGCCAGCAGCTTAGAGGGGGCTCGAAACGGGGAGCTGTTTTTT. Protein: CASSLEGARNGELFF.

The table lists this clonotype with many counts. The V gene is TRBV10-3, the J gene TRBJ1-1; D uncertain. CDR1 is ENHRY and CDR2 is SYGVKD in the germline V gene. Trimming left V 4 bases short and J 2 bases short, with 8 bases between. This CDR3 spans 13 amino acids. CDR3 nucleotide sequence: TGTGCCATCAGTGGGGCAGATAACACTGAAGCTTTCTTT. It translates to CAISGADNTEAFF.

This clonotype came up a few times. CDR3 region: CASSAAGHYGYTF. CDR3 DNA sequence: TGTGCCAGCAGTGCTGCAGGACACTATGGCTACACCTTC. The chain has TRBV6-1 and TRBJ1-2; D call uncertain. This CDR3 is built from 13 residues. Trimming stripped 4 bases from V and 3 bases from J, with 9 bases between. Germline lookup yields CDR1 MNHNS and CDR2 SASEGT.

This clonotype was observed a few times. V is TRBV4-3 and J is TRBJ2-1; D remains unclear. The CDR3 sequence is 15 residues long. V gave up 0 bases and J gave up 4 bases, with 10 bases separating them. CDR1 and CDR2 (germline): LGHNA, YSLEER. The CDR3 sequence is CASSQDLRQYNEQFF. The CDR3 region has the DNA TGCGCCAGCAGCCAAGATCTGAGGCAGTACAATGAGCAGTTCTTC.

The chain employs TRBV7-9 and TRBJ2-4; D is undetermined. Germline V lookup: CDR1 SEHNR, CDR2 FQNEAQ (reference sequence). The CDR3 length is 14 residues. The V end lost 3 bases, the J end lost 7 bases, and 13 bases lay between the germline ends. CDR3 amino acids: CASSFMRTSNIQYF. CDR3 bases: TGTGCCAGCAGCTTCATGAGGACGAGCAACATTCAGTACTTC.

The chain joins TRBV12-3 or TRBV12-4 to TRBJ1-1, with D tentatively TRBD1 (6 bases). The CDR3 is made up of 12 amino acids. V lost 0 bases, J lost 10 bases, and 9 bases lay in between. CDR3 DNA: TGTGCCAGCAGTTTAGCCCAGGGGAGAGCTTTCTTT. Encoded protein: CASSLAQGRAFF.

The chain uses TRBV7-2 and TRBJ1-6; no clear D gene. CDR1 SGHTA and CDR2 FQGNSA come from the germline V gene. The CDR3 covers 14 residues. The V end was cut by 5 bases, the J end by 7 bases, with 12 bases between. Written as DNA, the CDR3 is TGTGCCAGCAGCAGAATTAGCGGGAATTCACCCCTCCACTTT. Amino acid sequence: CASSRISGNSPLHF.

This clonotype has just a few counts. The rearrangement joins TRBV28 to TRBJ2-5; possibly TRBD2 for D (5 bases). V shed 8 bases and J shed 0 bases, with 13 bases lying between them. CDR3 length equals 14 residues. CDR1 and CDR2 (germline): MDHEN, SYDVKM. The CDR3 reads CASRTPGDQETQYF. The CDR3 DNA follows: TGTGCCAGCCGAACCCCCGGGGACCAAGAGACCCAGTACTTC.

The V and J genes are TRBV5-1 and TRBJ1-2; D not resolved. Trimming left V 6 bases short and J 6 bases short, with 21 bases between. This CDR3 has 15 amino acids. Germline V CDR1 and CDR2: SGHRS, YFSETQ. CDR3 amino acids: CASKPLPEAIHGYTF. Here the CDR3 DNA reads TGCGCCAGCAAGCCCCTTCCAGAAGCGATTCATGGCTACACCTTC.

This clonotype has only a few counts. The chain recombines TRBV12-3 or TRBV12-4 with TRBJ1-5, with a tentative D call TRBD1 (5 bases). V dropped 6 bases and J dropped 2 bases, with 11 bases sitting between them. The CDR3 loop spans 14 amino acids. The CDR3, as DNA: TGTGCCAGCAGGCCCGACAGCCGCAATCAGCCCCAGCATTTT. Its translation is CASRPDSRNQPQHF.

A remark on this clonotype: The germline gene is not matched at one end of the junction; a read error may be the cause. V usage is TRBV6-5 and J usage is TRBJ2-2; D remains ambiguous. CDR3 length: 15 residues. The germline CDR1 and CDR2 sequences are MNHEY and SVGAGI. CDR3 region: CACSYSGLNTGELFF. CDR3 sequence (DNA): TGTGCCTGCAGTTACTCTGGGTTGAACACCGGGGAGCTGTTTTTT.

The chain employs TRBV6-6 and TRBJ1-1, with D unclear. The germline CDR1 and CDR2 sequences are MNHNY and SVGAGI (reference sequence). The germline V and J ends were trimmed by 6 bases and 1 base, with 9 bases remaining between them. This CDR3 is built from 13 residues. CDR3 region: CASRNTWNTEAFF. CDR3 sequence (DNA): TGTGCCAGCAGGAACACCTGGAACACTGAAGCTTTCTTT.

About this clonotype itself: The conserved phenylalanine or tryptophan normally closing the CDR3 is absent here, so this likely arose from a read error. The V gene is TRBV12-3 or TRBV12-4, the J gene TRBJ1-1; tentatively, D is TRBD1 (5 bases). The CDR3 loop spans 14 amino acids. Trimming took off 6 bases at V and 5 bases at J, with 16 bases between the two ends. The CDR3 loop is CASSPWGSVTEAFL. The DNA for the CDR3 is TGTGCCAGCAGCCCCTGGGGGTCCGTGACTGAAGCTTTCTTG.

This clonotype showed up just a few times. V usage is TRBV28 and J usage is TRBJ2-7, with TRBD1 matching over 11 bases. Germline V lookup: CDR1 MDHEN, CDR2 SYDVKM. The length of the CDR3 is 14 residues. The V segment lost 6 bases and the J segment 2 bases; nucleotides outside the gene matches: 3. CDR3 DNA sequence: TGTGCCAGCAGGGGGACAGGGGGAGCCTACGAGCAGTACTTC. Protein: CASRGTGGAYEQYF.

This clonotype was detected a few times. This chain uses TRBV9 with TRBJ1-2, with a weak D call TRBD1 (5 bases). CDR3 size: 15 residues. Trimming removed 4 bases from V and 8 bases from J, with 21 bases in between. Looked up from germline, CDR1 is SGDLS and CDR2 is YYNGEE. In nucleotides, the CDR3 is TGTGCCAGCAGCCTTTCGTCCGGGACCCAAGAGGGCTACACCTTC. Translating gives CASSLSSGTQEGYTF.

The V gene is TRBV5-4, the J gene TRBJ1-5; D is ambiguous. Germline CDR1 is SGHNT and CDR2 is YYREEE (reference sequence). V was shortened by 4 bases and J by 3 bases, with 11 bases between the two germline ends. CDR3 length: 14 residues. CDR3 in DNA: TGTGCCAGCAGCGAAGGGCGTTCCAATCAGCCCCAGCATTTT. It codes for CASSEGRSNQPQHF.

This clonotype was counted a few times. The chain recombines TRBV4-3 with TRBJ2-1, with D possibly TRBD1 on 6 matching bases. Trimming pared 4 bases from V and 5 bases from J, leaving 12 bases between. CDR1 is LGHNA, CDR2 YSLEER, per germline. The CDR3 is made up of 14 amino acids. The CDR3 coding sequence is TGCGCCAGCAGCCGAGTCGCAGGGGACAATGAGCAGTTCTTC. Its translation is CASSRVAGDNEQFF.

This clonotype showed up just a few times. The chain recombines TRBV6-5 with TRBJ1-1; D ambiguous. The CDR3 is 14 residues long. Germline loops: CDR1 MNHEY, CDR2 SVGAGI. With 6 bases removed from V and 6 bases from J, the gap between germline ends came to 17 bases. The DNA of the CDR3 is TGTGCCAGCAGGCCTATACAAGGGAAATCTGAAGCTTTCTTT. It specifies CASRPIQGKSEAFF.

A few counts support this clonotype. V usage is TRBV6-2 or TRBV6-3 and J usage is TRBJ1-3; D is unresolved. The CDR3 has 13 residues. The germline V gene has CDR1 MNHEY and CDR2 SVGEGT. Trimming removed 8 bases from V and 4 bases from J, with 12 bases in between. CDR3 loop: CASFLSRGNTIYF. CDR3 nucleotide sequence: TGTGCCAGCTTTTTATCACGAGGAAACACCATATATTTT.

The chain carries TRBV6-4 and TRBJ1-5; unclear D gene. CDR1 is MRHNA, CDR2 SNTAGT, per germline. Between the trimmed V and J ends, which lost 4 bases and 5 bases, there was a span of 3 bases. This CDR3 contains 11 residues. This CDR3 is CASSGDQPQHF. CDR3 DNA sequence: TGTGCCAGCAGTGGGGATCAGCCCCAGCATTTT.